The present TCR beta chain was sequenced within a study of cytomegalovirus exposure and HLA in healthy donors. Study-wide results and limits: Cytomegalovirus-associated status was assigned to approximately 160 TCR beta chains.

The PCR employed 60 Vbeta primers together with 13 Jbeta primers. Sequencing was performed with immunoSEQ multiplex PCR; in TCRdb, only in-frame clones are kept and a portion is missing. The sample carries about 160,000 clones, 70% to 90% recorded once. Trimming removed 4 bases from V and 8 bases from J; junction bases left unmatched: 17. CDR1 SEHNR and CDR2 FQNEAQ come from the germline V gene (reference sequence). CDR3 size: 18 residues. As regards this clone: What it binds is not known.

Material for sequencing was PBMCs. The rearrangement joins TRBV7-9 to TRBJ1-6; 7 nucleotides agree with TRBD1. The clonotype originates from a woman aged 18-29 years in good health and CMV-seronegative. The CDR3 sequence: CASSSDDRDPLFDSPLHF. In DNA form, the CDR3 reads TGTGCCAGCAGCTCCGATGACAGGGATCCTCTCTTTGATTCACCCCTCCACTTT.